This TCR beta chain was sequenced for a study of cytomegalovirus exposure and HLA in healthy donors. The protocol was immunoSEQ multiplex PCR, while the TCRdb copy is restricted to in-frame clones and leaves out a portion. The table includes 300,000 to 400,000 clones, approximately 88% detected once. CDR1 is SGHAT and CDR2 is FQDESV in the germline V gene (reference sequence). With 5 bases clipped from V and 2 bases from J, the junction kept 6 bases outside the gene matches. The CDR3 spans 15 residues. Material for sequencing was PBMCs. This sequence originates from a man younger than 45 in good health and CMV-seronegative. J is TRBJ2-7 and V is TRBV11-1, with TRBD1 identical over 10 bases. CDR3 bases: TGTGCCAGCAGCCCGAGGGGGACAGGGGCCTACGAGCAGTACTTC. Translating gives CASSPRGTGAYEQYF.